This T cell receptor (beta chain) came from a study of spatial heterogeneity in lung cancer. Germline loops: CDR1 MDHEN, CDR2 SYDVKM. This CDR3 is 14 amino acids long. Trimming at V came to 8 bases and at J to 4 bases, leaving 6 bases not matched to a gene. The time point is: sample taken at primary tumor resection. The donors comprised approximately 75 untreated early-stage non-small cell lung cancer patients. Whole RNA, isolated from tumor, nontumor lung or frozen PBMC, was sequenced without prior sorting. Each CDR3 protein gets one entry after TCRdb re-called the 5' RACE reads with MiXCR. The sample consists of roughly 700 distinct CDR3 sequences, about an eighth of them appearing once. Whole-study findings and limits: Counts of ubiquitous and regional expanded TCRs tracked ubiquitous and regional nonsynonymous mutations, respectively. Tumor mutation count correlated with how many alpha and beta TCRs expanded intratumorally.

By frequency in the sample, this clonotype is medium-sized. No antigen is known for it. This beta chain is a stray sequence in a library constructed for alpha chains; its clone size is not meaningful. The rearrangement uses TRBV28 and TRBJ2-7; 12 nucleotides agree with TRBD2. Sequences were derived from lung tumor tissue, sampled at surgery. The sequence came from a female donor with early-stage non-small cell lung cancer. The CDR3 protein is CASGGLAGIYEQYF. CDR3 sequence (DNA): TGTGCCAGCGGCGGACTAGCGGGGATATACGAGCAGTACTTC. The complete variable domain, with remaining parts taken from reference TRBV28 and TRBJ2-7, reads DVKVTQSSRYLVKRTGEKVFLECVQDMDHENMFWYRQDPGLGLRLIYFSYDVKMKEKGDIPEGYSVSREKKERFSLILESASTNQTSMYLCASGGLAGIYEQYFGPGTRLTVT.